This T cell receptor beta chain was sequenced during a study of blood T cell repertoires in COVID-19. Study information: Italy, Spain and the United States were the sources of the convalescent and acute COVID-19 samples. Nucleic acid was either cDNA or gDNA, and it came from T cells, B-cell-depleted T cells, or PBMCs.

This CDR3 region has 15 residues. Germline-derived CDR1 and CDR2 are GTSNPN and SVGIG (reference sequence). V was clipped by 4 bases and J by 5 bases, with 17 bases between them. Residents of 24 US areas, aged roughly 18 to 89 years, made up the participants. Clinical history reported by participants formed the basis on which cohorts were assigned. The repertoire was sequenced with immunoSEQ multiplex PCR; TCRdb's copy has only in-frame clones and lacks some. The sample has under 250,000 clones; over 80% are singletons. Sequencing input: PBMCs or T cells enriched from blood (not recorded which). The sequence was obtained from a woman aged 40 to 50 who had been exposed to COVID-19. This sequence joins TRBV30 and TRBJ1-4; no clear D. The CDR3 DNA follows: TGTGCCTGGATACGACGGGGTGCAGACAATGAAAAACTGTTTTTT. This translates into CAWIRRGADNEKLFF. The full variable domain, completed using reference TRBV30 and TRBJ1-4, is SQTIHQWPATLVQPVGSPLSLECTVEGTSNPNLYWYRQAAGRGLQLLFYSVGIGQISSEVPQNLSASRPQDRQFILSSKKLLLSDSGFYLCAWIRRGADNEKLFFGSGTQLSVL.